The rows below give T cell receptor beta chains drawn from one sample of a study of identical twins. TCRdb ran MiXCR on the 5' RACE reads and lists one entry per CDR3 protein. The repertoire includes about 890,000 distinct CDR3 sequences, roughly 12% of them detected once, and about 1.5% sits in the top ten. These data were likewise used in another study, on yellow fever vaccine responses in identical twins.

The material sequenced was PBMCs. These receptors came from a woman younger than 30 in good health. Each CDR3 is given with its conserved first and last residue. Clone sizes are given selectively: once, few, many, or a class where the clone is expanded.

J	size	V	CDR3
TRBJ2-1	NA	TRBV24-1	CATSDLGRDNEQFF
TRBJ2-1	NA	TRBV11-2	CASSPILAGASYNEQFF
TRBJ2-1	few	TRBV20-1	CSAKRTSGIHEQFF
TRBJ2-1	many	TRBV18	CASSPSGYYNEQFF
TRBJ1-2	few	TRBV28	CASSSSGAGYTF
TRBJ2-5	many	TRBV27	CASSFGQGIQETQYF
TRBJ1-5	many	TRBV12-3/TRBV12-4	CASSPDRGPHQPQHF
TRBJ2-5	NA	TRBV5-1	CASSTSGNRPQETQYF
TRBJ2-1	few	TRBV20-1	CSARNLALTEQFF
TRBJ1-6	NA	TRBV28	CASSLSGGSHSPLHF
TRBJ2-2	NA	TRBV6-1	CASSRDRQGPGELFF
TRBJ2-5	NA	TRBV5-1	CASSLPNPGETQYF
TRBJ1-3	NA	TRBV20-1	CSAGGPGGNTIYF
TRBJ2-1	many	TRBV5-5	CASSLSRTGYEQFF
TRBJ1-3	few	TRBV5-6	CASSWRTGHTIYF
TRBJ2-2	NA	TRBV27	CASTQDGGSGGELFF
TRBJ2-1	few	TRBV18	CASSPPVGGGRNEQFF
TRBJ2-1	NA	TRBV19	CASKYRDLYNEQFF
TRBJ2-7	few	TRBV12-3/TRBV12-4	CASSFSNEGYEQYF
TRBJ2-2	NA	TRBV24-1	CATSDQWTTDAGELFF
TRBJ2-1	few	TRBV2	CASSAASNLNEQFF
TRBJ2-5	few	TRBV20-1	CSATDRGRGAVETQYF
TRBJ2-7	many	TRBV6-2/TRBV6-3	CASSEISSGVSYEQYF
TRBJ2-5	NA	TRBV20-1	CSAGGLKETQYF
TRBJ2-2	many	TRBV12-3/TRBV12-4	CASSLAPPGGELFF
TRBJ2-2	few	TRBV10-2	CASSEVREPANTGELFF
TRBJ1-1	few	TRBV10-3	CAISEVGTEAFF